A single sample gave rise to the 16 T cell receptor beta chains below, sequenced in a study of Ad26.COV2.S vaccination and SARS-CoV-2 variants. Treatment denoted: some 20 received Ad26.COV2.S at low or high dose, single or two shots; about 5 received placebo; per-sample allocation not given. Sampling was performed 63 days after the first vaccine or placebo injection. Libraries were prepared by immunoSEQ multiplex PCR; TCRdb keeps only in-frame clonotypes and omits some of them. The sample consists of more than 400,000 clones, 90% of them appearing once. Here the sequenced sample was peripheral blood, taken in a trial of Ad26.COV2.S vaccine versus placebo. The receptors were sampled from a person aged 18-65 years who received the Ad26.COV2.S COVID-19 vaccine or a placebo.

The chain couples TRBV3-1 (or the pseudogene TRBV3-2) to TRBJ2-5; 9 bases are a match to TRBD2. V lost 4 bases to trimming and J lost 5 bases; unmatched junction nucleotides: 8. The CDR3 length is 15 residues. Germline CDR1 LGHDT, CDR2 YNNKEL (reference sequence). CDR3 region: CASSRRAGGSETQYF. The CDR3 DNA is TGTGCCAGCAGCCGGCGAGCGGGAGGCAGTGAGACCCAGTACTTC.

For the CDR3, the DNA is TGTGCCATCGGCCGGACGTCCTTCTCTGGAAACACCATATATTTT. The encoded protein is CAIGRTSFSGNTIYF. The V and J genes are TRBV10-3 and TRBJ1-3, with D hard to call. The CDR3 spans 15 residues. With 8 bases removed from V and 0 bases from J, the gap between germline ends came to 14 bases. CDR1 ENHRY and CDR2 SYGVKD come from the germline V gene.

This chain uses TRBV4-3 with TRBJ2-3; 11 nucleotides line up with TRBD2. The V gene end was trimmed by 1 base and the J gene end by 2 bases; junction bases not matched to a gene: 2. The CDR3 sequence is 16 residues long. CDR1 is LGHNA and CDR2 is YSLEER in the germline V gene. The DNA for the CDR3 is TGCGCCAGCAGCCAAGGACTAGCGGGACTCACAGATACGCAGTATTTT. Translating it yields CASSQGLAGLTDTQYF.

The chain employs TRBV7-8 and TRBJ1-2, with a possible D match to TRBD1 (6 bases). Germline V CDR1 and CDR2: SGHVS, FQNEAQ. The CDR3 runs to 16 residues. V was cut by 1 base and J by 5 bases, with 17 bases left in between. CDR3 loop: CASSLGTGKGSYGYTF. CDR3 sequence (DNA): TGTGCCAGCAGCTTAGGAACAGGGAAAGGTTCTTATGGCTACACCTTC.

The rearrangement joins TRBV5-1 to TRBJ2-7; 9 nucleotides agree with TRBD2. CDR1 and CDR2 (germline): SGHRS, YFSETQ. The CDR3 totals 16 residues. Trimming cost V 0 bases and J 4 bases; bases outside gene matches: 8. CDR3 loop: CASSLVAGELPYEQYF. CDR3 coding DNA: TGCGCCAGCAGCTTGGTAGCGGGAGAGCTTCCGTACGAGCAGTACTTC.

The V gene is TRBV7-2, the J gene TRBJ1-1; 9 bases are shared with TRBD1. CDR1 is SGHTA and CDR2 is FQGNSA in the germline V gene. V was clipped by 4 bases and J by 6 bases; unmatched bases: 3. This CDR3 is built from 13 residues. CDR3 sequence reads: CASSYDRGAEAFF. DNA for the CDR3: TGTGCCAGCAGCTACGACAGGGGGGCTGAAGCTTTCTTT.

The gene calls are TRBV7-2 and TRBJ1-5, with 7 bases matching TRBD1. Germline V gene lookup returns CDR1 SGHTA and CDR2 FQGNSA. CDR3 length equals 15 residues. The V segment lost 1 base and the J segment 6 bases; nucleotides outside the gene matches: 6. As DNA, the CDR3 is TGTGCCAGCAGCTTAGGACAGGGACAGATTCAGCCCCAGCATTTT. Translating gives CASSLGQGQIQPQHF.

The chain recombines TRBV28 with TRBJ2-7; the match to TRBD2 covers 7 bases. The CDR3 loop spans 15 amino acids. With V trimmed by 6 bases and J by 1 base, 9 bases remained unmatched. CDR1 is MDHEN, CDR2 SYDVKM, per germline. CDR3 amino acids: CASRSPPGGSYEQYF. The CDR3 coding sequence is TGTGCCAGCAGGTCTCCCCCGGGGGGTTCCTACGAGCAGTACTTC.

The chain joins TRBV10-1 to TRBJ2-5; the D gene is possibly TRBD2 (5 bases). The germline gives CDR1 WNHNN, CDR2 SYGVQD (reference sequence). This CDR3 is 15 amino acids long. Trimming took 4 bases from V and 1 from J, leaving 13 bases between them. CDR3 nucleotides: TGCGCCAGCAGTGTTTGTGGAGGAGGCCAAGAGACCCAGTACTTC. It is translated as CASSVCGGGQETQYF.

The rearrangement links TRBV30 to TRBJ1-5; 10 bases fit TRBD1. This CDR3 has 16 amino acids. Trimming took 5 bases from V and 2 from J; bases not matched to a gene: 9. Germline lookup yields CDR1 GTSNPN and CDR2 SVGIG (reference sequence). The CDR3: CAWGTGAGWGNQPQHF. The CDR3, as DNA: TGTGCCTGGGGGACAGGGGCTGGTTGGGGCAATCAGCCCCAGCATTTT.

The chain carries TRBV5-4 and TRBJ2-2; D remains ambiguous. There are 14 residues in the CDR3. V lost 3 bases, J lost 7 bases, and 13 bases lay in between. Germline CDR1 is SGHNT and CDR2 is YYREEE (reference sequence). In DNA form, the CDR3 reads TGTGCCAGCAGCTCCGGGTCTTCCAACGGGGAGCTGTTTTTT. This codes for CASSSGSSNGELFF.

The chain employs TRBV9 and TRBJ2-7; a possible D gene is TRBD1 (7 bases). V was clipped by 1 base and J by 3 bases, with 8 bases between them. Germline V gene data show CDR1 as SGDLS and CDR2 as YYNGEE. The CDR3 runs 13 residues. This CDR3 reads CASSVQGGYEQYF. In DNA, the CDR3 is TGTGCCAGCAGCGTACAGGGGGGCTACGAGCAGTACTTC.

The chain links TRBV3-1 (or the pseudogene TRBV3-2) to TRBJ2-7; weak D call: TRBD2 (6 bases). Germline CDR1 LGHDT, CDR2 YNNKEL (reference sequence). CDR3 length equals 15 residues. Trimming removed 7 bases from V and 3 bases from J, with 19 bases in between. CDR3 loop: CASTQTTRGFYEQYF. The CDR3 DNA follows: TGTGCCAGCACCCAGACGACACGGGGGTTCTACGAGCAGTACTTC.

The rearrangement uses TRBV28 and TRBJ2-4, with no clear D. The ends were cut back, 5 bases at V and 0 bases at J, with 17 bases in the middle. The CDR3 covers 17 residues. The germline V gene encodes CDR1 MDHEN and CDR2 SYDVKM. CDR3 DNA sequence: TGTGCCAGCAGTCCAGGTCGGGCCCAACTAGCCAAAAACATTCAGTACTTC. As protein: CASSPGRAQLAKNIQYF.

The CDR3 DNA is TGTGCCATCAGTGTAGAGGGTTTGGATGTTGAAGAGCAGTACTTC. This codes for CAISVEGLDVEEQYF. The rearrangement links TRBV10-3 to TRBJ2-7; possibly TRBD2 for D (5 bases). Germline CDR1 is ENHRY and CDR2 is SYGVKD. CDR3 length equals 15 residues. With 4 bases removed from V and 7 bases from J, the gap between germline ends came to 20 bases.

CDR3 DNA sequence: TGCGCCCTCTGGCTAGCGGGGATCTACGAGCAGTACTTC. It translates to CALWLAGIYEQYF. J is TRBJ2-7 and V is TRBV10-2; 9 nucleotides align to TRBD2. The CDR3 consists of 13 residues. V shed 11 bases, J shed 3 bases, and the junction held 8 bases outside the gene matches. Germline CDR1 is WSHSY and CDR2 is SAAADI.